The clone carrying this TCR beta chain was recorded only once. Clones were sequenced by immunoSEQ multiplex PCR, and TCRdb holds only the in-frame ones, with some missing. In the table there are 120,000 to 150,000 clones, about 87% of which are singletons. The data were taken from a study of blood T cell repertoires in COVID-19. For the study at large: Specimens from acute and convalescent COVID-19 originated in the United States, Italy and Spain. T cells, B-cell-depleted T cells, or PBMCs supplied cDNA or gDNA.

Germline values: CDR1 GTSNPN, CDR2 SVGIG (reference sequence). The CDR3 loop spans 15 amino acids. V gave up 0 bases and J gave up 2 bases, with 11 bases separating them. The V and J genes are TRBV30 and TRBJ1-5; a possible D gene is TRBD1 (5 bases). The receptor was isolated from a woman in her 50s with acute or convalescent COVID-19. Specimen: peripheral blood. The CDR3 loop reads CAWSVGVRRNQPQHF. The DNA for the CDR3 is TGTGCCTGGAGTGTAGGGGTTCGTCGCAATCAGCCCCAGCATTTT.